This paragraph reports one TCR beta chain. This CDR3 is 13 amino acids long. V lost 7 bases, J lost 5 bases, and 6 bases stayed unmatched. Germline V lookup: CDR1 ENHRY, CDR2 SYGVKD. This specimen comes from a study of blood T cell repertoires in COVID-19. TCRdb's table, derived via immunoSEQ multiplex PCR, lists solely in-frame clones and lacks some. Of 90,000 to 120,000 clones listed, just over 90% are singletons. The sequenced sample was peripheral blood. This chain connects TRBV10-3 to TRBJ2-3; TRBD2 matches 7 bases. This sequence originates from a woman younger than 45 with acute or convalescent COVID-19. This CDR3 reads CAITGGGLDTQYF. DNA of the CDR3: TGTGCCATCACCGGCGGGGGATTAGATACGCAGTATTTT.